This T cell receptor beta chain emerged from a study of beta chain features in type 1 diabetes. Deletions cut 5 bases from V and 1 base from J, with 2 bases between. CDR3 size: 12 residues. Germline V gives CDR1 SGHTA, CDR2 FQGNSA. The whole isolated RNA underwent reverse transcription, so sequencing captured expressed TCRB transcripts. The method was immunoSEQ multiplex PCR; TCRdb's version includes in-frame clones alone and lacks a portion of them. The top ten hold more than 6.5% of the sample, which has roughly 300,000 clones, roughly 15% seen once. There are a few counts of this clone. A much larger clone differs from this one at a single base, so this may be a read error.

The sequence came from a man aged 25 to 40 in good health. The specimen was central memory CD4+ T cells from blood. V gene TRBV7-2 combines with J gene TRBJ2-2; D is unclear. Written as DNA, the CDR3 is TGTGCCAGCAGCAAGAACACCGGGGAGCTGTTTTTT. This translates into CASSKNTGELFF.